Below, 12 T cell receptor beta chains from the same sample are listed, as sequenced in a study of regulatory T cells in long-lasting Graves disease. Documented time point: newly diagnosed GD, antithyroid drugs for less than 3 months. Isolated PBMC RNA provided the starting material for the TCR library. For TCR beta, libraries came from iRepertoire HTBI primers and Arm-PCR of CDR3 regions. One entry per CDR3 protein results from TCRdb running MiXCR on the multiplex PCR reads. This table has approximately 540,000 distinct CDR3 sequences, 12% appearing once. These same data were also listed under a study on T cells in Graves' hyperthyroidism and ophthalmopathy.

Sequencing used peripheral blood mononuclear cells (PBMCs), obtained at new diagnosis, from a patient treated with antithyroid drugs. The source of these receptors is a woman under 40 with Graves disease.

At least ten counts were recorded for this clonotype. The chain couples TRBV2 to TRBJ2-7; TRBD2 agrees at 16 bases. This CDR3 contains 17 residues. CDR1 is SNHLY, CDR2 FYNNEI, per germline. The V segment lost 6 bases and the J segment 2 bases; nucleotides outside the gene matches: 7. The chain's CDR3 is CASRGLAGGLNPYEQYF. The CDR3 nucleotides are TGTGCCAGCAGGGGACTAGCGGGAGGGCTGAATCCCTACGAGCAGTACTTC.

The chain employs TRBV19 and TRBJ1-2; 9 bases line up with TRBD1. V gave up 0 bases and J gave up 4 bases; unmatched junction bases: 3. Germline-derived CDR1 and CDR2 are LNHDA and SQIVND (reference sequence). The CDR3 is made up of 15 amino acids. CDR3 amino acids: CASSIEGQGLYGYTF. CDR3 nucleotides: TGTGCCAGTAGTATAGAGGGACAGGGACTCTATGGCTACACCTTC.

There are many counts of this clonotype. This chain connects TRBV7-6 to TRBJ2-3; 7 bases match TRBD1. The length of the CDR3 is 15 residues. Germline V lookup: CDR1 SGHVS, CDR2 FNYEAQ. J was trimmed by 5 bases and V by 0 bases; bases with no gene match: 5. The CDR3 loop is CASSLARSGGDTQYF. CDR3 in DNA: TGTGCCAGCAGCTTAGCTCGCTCAGGGGGAGATACGCAGTATTTT.

This clonotype was seen at least ten times. V gene TRBV20-1 combines with J gene TRBJ2-1; D is ambiguous. The CDR3 is 15 amino acids. Trimming pared 4 bases from V and 6 bases from J, leaving 19 bases between. CDR1 is DFQATT and CDR2 is SNEGSKA in the germline V gene (reference sequence). CDR3 sequence reads: CSATRPNFDTNEQFF. The CDR3 DNA sequence: TGCAGTGCTACCCGCCCCAATTTCGATACCAATGAGCAGTTCTTC.

The chain carries TRBV4-2 and TRBJ1-2; D unresolved. V was pared by 0 bases and J by 8 bases, with 10 bases between. Germline V gene data show CDR1 as LGHNA and CDR2 as YNFKEQ. The CDR3 consists of 13 residues. For the CDR3, the DNA is TGTGCCAGCAGCCAAGATCTTGGGAGGGGCTACACCTTC. Translation: CASSQDLGRGYTF.

The J gene is TRBJ2-7, the V gene TRBV18, with 7 bases that match TRBD1. The junction had 7 bases not matched to a gene; V was cut back by 1 base and J by 1 base. CDR3 length equals 16 residues. CDR1 KGHSH and CDR2 LQKENI come from the germline V gene. CDR3 nucleotides: TGTGCCAGCTCACCACTTCGCCGGGACAGTTCCTACGAGCAGTACTTC. Protein product: CASSPLRRDSSYEQYF.

In this sample, this clonotype turned up many times. This sequence joins TRBV2 and TRBJ2-1, with 13 positions matching TRBD2. The CDR3 spans 17 residues. Germline V lookup: CDR1 SNHLY, CDR2 FYNNEI. Losses at the gene ends were 4 bases for V and 4 bases for J; bases not matched to a gene: 7. The CDR3 reads CASSGTSGRAGYNEQFF. Here the CDR3 DNA reads TGTGCCAGCAGTGGTACTAGCGGGAGGGCGGGTTACAATGAGCAGTTCTTC.

This clonotype occurred once. As the CDR3 is not closed by the conserved phenylalanine or tryptophan, this likely results from a read error. No DNA is shown, since the ends of the CDR3 on it are uncertain; the CDR3 is the one TCRdb lists. The rearrangement joins TRBV6-5 to TRBJ2-3; no check of the table's D call, TRBD2, against the DNA was made. The length of the CDR3 is 10 amino acids, counting both ends. CDR1 is MNHEY and CDR2 is SVGAGI in the germline V gene. The chain's CDR3 is CASSYPSFHL.

A word on this clonotype: With a much larger clone just one base away, this may be a read error. This chain joins TRBV2 and TRBJ2-7, with 10 bases aligning to TRBD1. The germline gives CDR1 SNHLY, CDR2 FYNNEI. The CDR3 is made up of 11 amino acids. The CDR3 region is CASGGGQGRHF. CDR3 DNA sequence: TGTGCCAGCGGGGGGGGACAGGGGAGGCACTTC.

This clonotype appeared a few times. The chain links TRBV5-6 to TRBJ1-5; D possibly corresponds to TRBD1 (6 bases). The CDR3 sequence is 13 residues long. V was pared by 4 bases and J by 6 bases, with 11 bases between. Germline loops: CDR1 SGHDT, CDR2 YYEEEE. The DNA for the CDR3 is TGTGCCAGCAGCAGATCCAGGGGTCAGCCCCAGCATTTT. Its protein product is CASSRSRGQPQHF.

The table lists this clonotype with many counts. The V call is TRBV6-2 or TRBV6-3, the J call TRBJ1-1; TRBD1 might be the D (5 bases). V lost 6 bases and J lost 0, with 11 bases in between. Germline assignment: CDR1 MNHEY and CDR2 SVGEGT. The CDR3 has 14 amino acids. The CDR3 region is CASRLGRMNTEAFF. DNA for the CDR3: TGTGCCAGCAGATTGGGACGAATGAACACTGAAGCTTTCTTT.

As for this clonotype: Since a much larger clone is just one base distant, this may be a read error. The V and J genes are TRBV6-5 and TRBJ2-7, with 7 bases lining up with TRBD2. Germline lookup yields CDR1 MNHEY and CDR2 SVGAGI. The trim removed 2 bases at V and 6 bases at J, leaving 7 bases unmatched. The CDR3 length is 14 residues. The CDR3 loop reads CASSYSAGVPEQYF. In DNA form, the CDR3 reads TGTGCCAGCAGTTACAGTGCGGGAGTACCCGAGCAGTACTTC.